The rows below give T cell receptor beta chains drawn from one sample of a study of shared clonotypes between healthy human individuals. Clones were read by immunoSEQ multiplex PCR, and TCRdb kept only the in-frame ones, dropping some. Here the sample spans 400,000 to 500,000 clones, roughly four fifths being singletons. Source material: PBMCs. The receptor source for this set is a middle-aged woman in good health. Some clones in this sample may be carry-over from other donors' samples. The CDR3 runs from the conserved cysteine through the conserved F or W. D genes are given only for firm matches. Rows give clone size only sometimes, using once, few, many, or a class for an expanded clone.

CDR3 length,V gene,D gene,clone size,J gene,CDR3 DNA,CDR3 protein
14,TRBV4-1,-,few,TRBJ1-2,TGCGCCAGCAGCCAAGATGTCCAGGGTCGAAGCTACACCTTC,CASSQDVQGRSYTF
15,TRBV10-3,-,-,TRBJ1-2,TGTGCCATCAGTTTTACCGCTGAACCACTCTATGGCTACACCTTC,CAISFTAEPLYGYTF
16,TRBV10-3,TRBD2,-,TRBJ2-2,TGTGCCATCAGTGACCCCTCGACTAGCGGCACCGGGGAGCTGTTTTTT,CAISDPSTSGTGELFF
13,TRBV7-9,TRBD1,-,TRBJ2-1,TGTGCCAGCAGCCATGACAGGGGGCATGAGCAGTTCTTC,CASSHDRGHEQFF
13,TRBV30,-,-,TRBJ2-3,TGTGCCTGGAGTGTACTAAGGCAAGATACGCAGTATTTT,CAWSVLRQDTQYF
14,TRBV7-8,-,-,TRBJ1-6,TGTGCCAGCAGCTTAGGAGGTCTTAATTCACCCCTCCACTTT,CASSLGGLNSPLHF
21,TRBV4-1,-,-,TRBJ1-5,TGCGCCAGCAGCCAAGGGCCGCCGGGCAGGGGTGGGGTTTATAGCAATCAGCCCCAGCATTTT,CASSQGPPGRGGVYSNQPQHF
14,TRBV28,-,few,TRBJ1-1,TGTGCCAGCAGTCCTCCGGCGCAGGGCACTGAAGCTTTCTTT,CASSPPAQGTEAFF
19,TRBV11-2,TRBD2,many,TRBJ2-4,TGTGCCAGCAGCTCGGGACTAGCGGGACCTAGAGGGGCCAAAAACATTCAGTACTTC,CASSSGLAGPRGAKNIQYF
14,TRBV28,-,-,TRBJ1-1,TGTGCCAGCAGTCCGTTGGCGGCGAACACTGAAGCTTTCTTT,CASSPLAANTEAFF
14,TRBV5-1,-,-,TRBJ2-5,TGCGCCAGCAGCTTATCAGCCCAACAAGAGACCCAGTACTTC,CASSLSAQQETQYF
13,TRBV5-1,TRBD2,few,TRBJ2-1,TGCGCCAGCAGAGCGGGAGGGTACAATGAGCAGTTCTTC,CASRAGGYNEQFF